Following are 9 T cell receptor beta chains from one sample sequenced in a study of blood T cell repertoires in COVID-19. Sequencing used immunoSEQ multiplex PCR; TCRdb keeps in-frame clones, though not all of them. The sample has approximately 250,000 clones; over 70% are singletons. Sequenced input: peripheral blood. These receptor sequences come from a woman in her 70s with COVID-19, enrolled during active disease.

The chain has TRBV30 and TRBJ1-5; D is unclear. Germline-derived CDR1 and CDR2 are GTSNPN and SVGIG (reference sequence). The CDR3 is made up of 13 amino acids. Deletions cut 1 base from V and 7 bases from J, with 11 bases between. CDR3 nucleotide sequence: TGTGCCTGGAGTGGAGGGAACGGACAGCCCCAGCATTTT. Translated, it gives CAWSGGNGQPQHF.

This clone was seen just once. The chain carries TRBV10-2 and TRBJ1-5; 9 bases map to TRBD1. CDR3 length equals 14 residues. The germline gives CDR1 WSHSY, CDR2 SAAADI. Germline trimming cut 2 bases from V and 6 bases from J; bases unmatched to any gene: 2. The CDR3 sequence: CASSETGGGQPQHF. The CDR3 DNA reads TGCGCCAGCAGTGAGACAGGGGGCGGTCAGCCCCAGCATTTT.

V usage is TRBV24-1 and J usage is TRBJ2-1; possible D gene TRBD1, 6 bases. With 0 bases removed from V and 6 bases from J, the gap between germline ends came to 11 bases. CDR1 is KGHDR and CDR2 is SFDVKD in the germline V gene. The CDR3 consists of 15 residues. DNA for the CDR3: TGTGCCACCAGTGATTTGAGGGGGAGCGGCAATGAGCAGTTCTTC. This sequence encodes CATSDLRGSGNEQFF.

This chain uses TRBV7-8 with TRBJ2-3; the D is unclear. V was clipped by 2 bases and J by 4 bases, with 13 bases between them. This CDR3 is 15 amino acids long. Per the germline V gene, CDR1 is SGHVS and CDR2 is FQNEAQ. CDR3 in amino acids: CASSLIRYDSDTQYF. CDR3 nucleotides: TGTGCCAGCAGCTTAATAAGATATGACTCAGATACGCAGTATTTT.

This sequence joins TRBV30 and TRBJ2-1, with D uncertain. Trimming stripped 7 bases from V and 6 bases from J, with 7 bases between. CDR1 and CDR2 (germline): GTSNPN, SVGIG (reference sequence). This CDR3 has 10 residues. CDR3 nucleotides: TGTGCCTCGACTGGCAATGAGCAGTTCTTC. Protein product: CASTGNEQFF.

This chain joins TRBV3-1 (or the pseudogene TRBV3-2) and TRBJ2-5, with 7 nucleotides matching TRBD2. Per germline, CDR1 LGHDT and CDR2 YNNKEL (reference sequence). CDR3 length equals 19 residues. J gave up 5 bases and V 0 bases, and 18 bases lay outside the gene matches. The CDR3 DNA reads TGTGCCAGCAGCCAAGAGGAGTTGGGAAGAGGGAGGGCCGGGGAGACCCAGTACTTC. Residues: CASSQEELGRGRAGETQYF.

Here the CDR3 DNA reads TGTGCCAGTAGTATTGGCGGGTATCAAGAGACCCAGTACTTC. It codes for CASSIGGYQETQYF. V and J are TRBV19 and TRBJ2-5, with D perhaps TRBD2 (5 bases). Trimming shortened V by 3 bases and J by 2 bases, and 10 bases separated the two germline ends. CDR3 length equals 14 residues. Per the germline V gene, CDR1 is LNHDA and CDR2 is SQIVND (reference sequence).

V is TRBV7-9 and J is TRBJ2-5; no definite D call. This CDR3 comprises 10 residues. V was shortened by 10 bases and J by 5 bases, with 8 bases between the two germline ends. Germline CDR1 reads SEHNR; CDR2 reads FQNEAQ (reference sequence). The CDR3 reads CAITKETQYF. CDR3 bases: TGTGCCATAACAAAGGAGACCCAGTACTTC.

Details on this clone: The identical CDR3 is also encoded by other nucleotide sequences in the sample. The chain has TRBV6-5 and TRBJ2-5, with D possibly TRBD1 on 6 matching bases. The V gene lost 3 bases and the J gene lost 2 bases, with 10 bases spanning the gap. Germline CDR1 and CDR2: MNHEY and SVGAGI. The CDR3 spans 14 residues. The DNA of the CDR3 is TGTGCCAGCAGTTATTCCAGGGGTCAAGAGACCCAGTACTTC. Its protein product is CASSYSRGQETQYF.